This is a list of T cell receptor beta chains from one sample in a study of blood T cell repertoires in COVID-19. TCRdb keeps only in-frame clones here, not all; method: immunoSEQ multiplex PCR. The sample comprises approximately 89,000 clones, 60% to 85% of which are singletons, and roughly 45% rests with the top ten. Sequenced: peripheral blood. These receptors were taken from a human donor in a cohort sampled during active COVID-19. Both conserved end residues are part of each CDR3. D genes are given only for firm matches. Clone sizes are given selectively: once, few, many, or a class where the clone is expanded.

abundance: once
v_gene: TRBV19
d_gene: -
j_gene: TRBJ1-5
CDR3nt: TGTGCCAGTAGTAGTGGGAGAGTCAATCAGCCCCAGCATTTT
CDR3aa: CASSSGRVNQPQHF

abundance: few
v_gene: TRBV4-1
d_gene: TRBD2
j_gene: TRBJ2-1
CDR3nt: TGCGCCAGCAGCCAAGAGGGAGCGGGAGTCCCCTACAATGAGCAGTTCTTC
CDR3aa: CASSQEGAGVPYNEQFF

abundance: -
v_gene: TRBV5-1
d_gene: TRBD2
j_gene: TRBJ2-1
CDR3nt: TGCGCCAGCAGCTTTATGGGACTAGCGGGAGTTTTCAATGAGCAGTTCTTC
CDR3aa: CASSFMGLAGVFNEQFF

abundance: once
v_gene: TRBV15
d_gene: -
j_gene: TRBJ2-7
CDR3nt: TGTGCCACCCTACAAGGGTTCGGGAGTACCGAGCAGTACTTC
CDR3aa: CATLQGFGSTEQYF

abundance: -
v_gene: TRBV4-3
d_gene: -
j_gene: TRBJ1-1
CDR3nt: TGCGCCAGCAGCCAAGATTTGCGGCTCAATGAAGCTTTCTTT
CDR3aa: CASSQDLRLNEAFF

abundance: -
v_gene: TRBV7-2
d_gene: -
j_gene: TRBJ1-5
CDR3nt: TGTGCCAGCAGCTTAGCGCCATCCGAACTCCTTAGCAATCAGCCCCAGCATTTT
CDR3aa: CASSLAPSELLSNQPQHF

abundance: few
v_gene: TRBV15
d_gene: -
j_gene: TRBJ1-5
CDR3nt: TGTGCCACCAGTACAGGGTCCGGCCAGCCCCAGCATTTT
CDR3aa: CATSTGSGQPQHF

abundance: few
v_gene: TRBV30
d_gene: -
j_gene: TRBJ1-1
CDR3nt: TGTGCCTGGAGTGGCAGTAAAACTGAAGCTTTCTTT
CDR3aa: CAWSGSKTEAFF

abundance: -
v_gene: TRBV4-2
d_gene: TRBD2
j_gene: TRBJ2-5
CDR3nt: TGTGCCAGCAGCCAAGATTGGACGGGAGGTCCCGAGACCCAGTACTTC
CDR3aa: CASSQDWTGGPETQYF

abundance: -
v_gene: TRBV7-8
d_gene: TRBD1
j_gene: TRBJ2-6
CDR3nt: TGTGCCAGCAGCCCCCGGGACAGGGGAAACCCGCGGGCTGGGGCCAACGTCCTGACTTTC
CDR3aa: CASSPRDRGNPRAGANVLTF

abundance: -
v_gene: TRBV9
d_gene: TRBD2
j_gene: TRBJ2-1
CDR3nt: TGTGCCAGCAGCGTTGGGACTAGATCGGCGCAATCTGAGCAGTTCTTC
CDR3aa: CASSVGTRSAQSEQFF

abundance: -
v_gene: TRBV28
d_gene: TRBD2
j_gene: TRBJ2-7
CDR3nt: TGTGCCAGCAGTCCCTGGACTAGCGGGAGAGTATACGAGCAGTACTTC
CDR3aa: CASSPWTSGRVYEQYF

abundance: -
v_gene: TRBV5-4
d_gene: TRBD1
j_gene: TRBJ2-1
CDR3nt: TGTGCCAGCAGCCGTGGACAGGGGAACTACAATGAGCAGTTCTTC
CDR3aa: CASSRGQGNYNEQFF

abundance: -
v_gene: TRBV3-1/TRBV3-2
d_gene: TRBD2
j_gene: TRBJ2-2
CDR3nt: TGTGCCAGCAGCCAACCCGATTCGTTGCAGCGACGGAGCGGGAGGTGCACCGGGGAGCTGTTTTTT
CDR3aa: CASSQPDSLQRRSGRCTGELFF

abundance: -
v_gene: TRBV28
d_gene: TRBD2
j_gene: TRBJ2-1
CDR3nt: TGTGCCAGCAGCACCGGGACTAGCGGGTCTGAGCAGTTCTTC
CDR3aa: CASSTGTSGSEQFF

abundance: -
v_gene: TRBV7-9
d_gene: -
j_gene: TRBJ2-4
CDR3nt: TGTGCCAGCAGTGGGAGCGGGTTCGCGGGGTCCATTCAGTACTTC
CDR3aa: CASSGSGFAGSIQYF

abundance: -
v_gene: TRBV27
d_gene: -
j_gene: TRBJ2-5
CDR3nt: TGTGCCAGCACCACCGGCCCCCTAGAGGGAGAGACCCAGTACTTC
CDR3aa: CASTTGPLEGETQYF

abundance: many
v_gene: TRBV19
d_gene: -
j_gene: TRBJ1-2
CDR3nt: TGTGCCAGTAGTTTAGGGCGGATCTATGGCTACACCTTC
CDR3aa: CASSLGRIYGYTF

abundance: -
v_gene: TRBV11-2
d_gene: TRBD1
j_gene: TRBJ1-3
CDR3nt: TGTGCCAGCAGCACCCGGACAGGAGCTGGAAACACCATATATTTT
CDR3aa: CASSTRTGAGNTIYF

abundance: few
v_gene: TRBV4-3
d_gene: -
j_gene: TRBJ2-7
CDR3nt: TGCGCCAGCAGCCAAGATACCCGGGTGGCGGAGCAGTACTTC
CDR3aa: CASSQDTRVAEQYF

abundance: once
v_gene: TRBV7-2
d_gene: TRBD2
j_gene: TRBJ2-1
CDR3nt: TGTGCCAGCAGCTTAGTCGCGGGAGCAGGATACAATGAGCAGTTCTTC
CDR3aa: CASSLVAGAGYNEQFF

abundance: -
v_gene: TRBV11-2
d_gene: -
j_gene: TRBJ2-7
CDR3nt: TGTGCCAGCAGCTTAGACAGGTACCACGAGCAGTACTTC
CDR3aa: CASSLDRYHEQYF

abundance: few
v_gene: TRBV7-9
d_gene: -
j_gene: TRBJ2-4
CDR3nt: TGTGCCAGCAGCCCCAAGCTGGGCCTAGCCAAAAACATTCAGTACTTC
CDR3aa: CASSPKLGLAKNIQYF

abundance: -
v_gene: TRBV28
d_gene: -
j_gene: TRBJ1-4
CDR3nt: TGTGCCAGCAGTTTAGCTTGGCAGGAAAATGAAAAACTGTTTTTT
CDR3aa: CASSLAWQENEKLFF

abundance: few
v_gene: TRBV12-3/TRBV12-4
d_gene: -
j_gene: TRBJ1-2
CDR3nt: TGTGCCAGCGGGCAGGGCTATGGCTACACCTTC
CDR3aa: CASGQGYGYTF

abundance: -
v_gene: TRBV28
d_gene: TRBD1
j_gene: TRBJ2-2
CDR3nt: TGTGCCAGCGGCGGGACAGGGGGCGGGACCGGGGAGCTGTTTTTT
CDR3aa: CASGGTGGGTGELFF

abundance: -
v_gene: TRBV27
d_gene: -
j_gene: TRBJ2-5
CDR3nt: TGTGCCAGCAGCCATAGGACGGAGGGAGAGACCCAGTACTTC
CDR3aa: CASSHRTEGETQYF

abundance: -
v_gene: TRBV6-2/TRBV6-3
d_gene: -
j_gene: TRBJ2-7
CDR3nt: TGTGCCAGCAGTTACCCCGGCGACCTAGGGGGAGGGGACGAGCAGTACTTC
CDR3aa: CASSYPGDLGGGDEQYF

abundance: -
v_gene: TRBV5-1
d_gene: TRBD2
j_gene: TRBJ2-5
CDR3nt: TGCGCCAGCAGGAACCCTAGCGGGAGGGCCCTTTACCAAGAGACCCAGTACTTC
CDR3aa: CASRNPSGRALYQETQYF

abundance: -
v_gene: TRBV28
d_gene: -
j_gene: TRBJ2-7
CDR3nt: TGTGCCAGCAGCCCCCGGGGCAGGGGCGGAGGCTACGAGCAGTACTTC
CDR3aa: CASSPRGRGGGYEQYF

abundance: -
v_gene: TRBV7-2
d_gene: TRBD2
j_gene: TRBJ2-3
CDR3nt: TGTGCCAGCAGCTTGGGAGGCGGGAGAAGGGGTGGGACGCAGTATTTT
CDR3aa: CASSLGGGRRGGTQYF

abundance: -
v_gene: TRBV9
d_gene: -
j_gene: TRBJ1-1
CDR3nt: TGTGCCAGCAGCGTAGAATTACGGACTGAAGCTTTCTTT
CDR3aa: CASSVELRTEAFF

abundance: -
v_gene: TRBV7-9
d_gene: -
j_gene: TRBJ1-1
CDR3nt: -
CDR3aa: CASSSRGTHFGNTEAFF

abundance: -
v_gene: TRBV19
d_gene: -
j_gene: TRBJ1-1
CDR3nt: TGTGCCAGTAGTATAGCGGAGGGATGGGCCACTGAAGCTTTCTTT
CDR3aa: CASSIAEGWATEAFF

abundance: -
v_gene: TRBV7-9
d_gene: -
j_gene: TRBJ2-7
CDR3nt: TGTGCCAGCAGCTTAGTAGCTGTCTCCTACGAGCAGTACTTC
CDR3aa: CASSLVAVSYEQYF

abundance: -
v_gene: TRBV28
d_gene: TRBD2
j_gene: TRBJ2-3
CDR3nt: TGTGCCGGCTCGACTAGCACGGCGGGGGATGATACGCAGTATTTT
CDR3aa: CAGSTSTAGDDTQYF

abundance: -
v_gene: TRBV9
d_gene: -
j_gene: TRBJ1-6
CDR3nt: TGTGCCAGCAGCGTGACAGGCGGAAATTCACCCCTCCACTTT
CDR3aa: CASSVTGGNSPLHF

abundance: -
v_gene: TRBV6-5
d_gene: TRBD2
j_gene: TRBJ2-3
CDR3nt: TGTGCCACCTCACTAGCGCCTGCTACAGATACGCAGTATTTT
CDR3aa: CATSLAPATDTQYF

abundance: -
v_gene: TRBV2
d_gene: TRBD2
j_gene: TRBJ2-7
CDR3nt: TGTGCCAGCAGTCTAGGACTAGCGGGCGGGGCCTACGAGCAGTACTTC
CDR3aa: CASSLGLAGGAYEQYF

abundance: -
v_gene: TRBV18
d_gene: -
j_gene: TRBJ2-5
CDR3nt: TGTGCCAGCTCACAGCTCGGAGAGACCCAGTACTTC
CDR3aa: CASSQLGETQYF

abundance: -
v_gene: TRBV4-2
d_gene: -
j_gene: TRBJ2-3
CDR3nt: TGTGCCAGCAGCCAAGTGGGAGCGTCAGATACGCAGTATTTT
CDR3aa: CASSQVGASDTQYF

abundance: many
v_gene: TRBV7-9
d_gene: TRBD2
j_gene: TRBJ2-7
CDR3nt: TGTGCCAGCAGCCCTAGCGGGCTGAGCTCCTACGAGCAGTACTTC
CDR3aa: CASSPSGLSSYEQYF

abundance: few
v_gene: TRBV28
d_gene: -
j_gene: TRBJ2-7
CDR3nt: TGTGCCAGCAGTTTACGGGGGACCTACGAGCAGTACTTC
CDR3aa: CASSLRGTYEQYF

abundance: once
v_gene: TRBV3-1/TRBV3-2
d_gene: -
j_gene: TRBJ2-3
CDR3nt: TGTGCCAGCAGCCAAGCTACAGGGCATTGCGATTCCTTCTGCACAGATACGCAGTATTTT
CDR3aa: CASSQATGHCDSFCTDTQYF

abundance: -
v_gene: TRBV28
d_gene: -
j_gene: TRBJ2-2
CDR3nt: TGTGCCAGCAGTTTTACACAAGCGGGTACCGGGGAGCTGTTTTTT
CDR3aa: CASSFTQAGTGELFF

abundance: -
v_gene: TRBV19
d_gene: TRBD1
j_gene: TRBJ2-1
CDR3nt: TGTGCCAGTAGCGTGCAGGGGGTCTCTGAGCAGTTCTTC
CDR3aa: CASSVQGVSEQFF

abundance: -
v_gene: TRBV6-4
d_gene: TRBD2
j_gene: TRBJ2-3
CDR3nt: TGTGCCAGCAGCGAACTAGCGGGAGGAGCAGATACGCAGTATTTT
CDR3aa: CASSELAGGADTQYF

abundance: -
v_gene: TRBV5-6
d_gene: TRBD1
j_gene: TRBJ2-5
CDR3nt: TGTGCCAGCACCAAGGACAGGGAAGAGACCCAGTACTTC
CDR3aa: CASTKDREETQYF

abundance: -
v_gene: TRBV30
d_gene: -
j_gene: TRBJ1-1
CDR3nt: TGTGCCTGGAGTGGGTATTCGGGGGCTGAAGCTTTCTTT
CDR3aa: CAWSGYSGAEAFF

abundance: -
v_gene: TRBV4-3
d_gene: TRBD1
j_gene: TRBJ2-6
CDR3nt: TGCGCCAGCAGCCATACAGGGGTCGGGGCCAACGTCCTGACTTTC
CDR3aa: CASSHTGVGANVLTF

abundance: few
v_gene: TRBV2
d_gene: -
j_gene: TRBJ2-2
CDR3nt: TGTGCCAGCAGAAAGGACATTAACACCGGGGAGCTGTTTTTT
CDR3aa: CASRKDINTGELFF

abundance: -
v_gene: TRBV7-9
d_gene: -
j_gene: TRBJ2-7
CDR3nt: TGTGCCAGCAGCGTTAGAGCCTCCAGGAACTCCTACGAGCAGTACTTC
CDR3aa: CASSVRASRNSYEQYF

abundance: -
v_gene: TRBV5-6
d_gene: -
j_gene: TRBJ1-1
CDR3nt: TGTGCCAGCAGCATTTCACAGGATGAAGCTTTCTTT
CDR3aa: CASSISQDEAFF